The clone carrying this TCR beta chain was counted a few times. The data are from a study of patients and donors after allogeneic stem cell transplantation. Germline values: CDR1 LNHNV, CDR2 YYDKDF (reference sequence). With 0 bases removed from V and 0 bases from J, the gap between germline ends came to 8 bases. This CDR3 is 16 amino acids long. TCRdb recomputed calls from the RT-PCR reads with MiXCR, one row per CDR3 protein. Of approximately 210,000 distinct CDR3 sequences in the sample, around two fifths were seen once. The chain joins TRBV15 to TRBJ1-4, with unresolved D. This TCR was sampled from a human donor who was either an allogeneic HSCT recipient or a stem cell or donor lymphocyte infusion donor (not recorded which). It is not recorded whose cells these are; they may come from a transplant donor. What was sequenced was blood, either unsorted or a sorted T cell fraction (not recorded which). CDR3 amino acids: CATSRDEFATNEKLFF. The DNA for the CDR3 is TGTGCCACCAGCAGAGATGAATTTGCAACTAATGAAAAACTGTTTTTT.